This TCR beta chain was retrieved from a study of blood T cell repertoires in COVID-19. Per the authors' pipeline: Amplification of reference gene primers was used by the study to estimate nucleated cell counts. Generated by immunoSEQ multiplex PCR, the TCRdb table keeps only in-frame clones and is missing some. V and J calls and clone size are copied from that table; D and trimming were computed from the DNA. The table records about 50,000 clones, more than 85% of them present only once. This CDR3 has 18 amino acids. CDR1 and CDR2 (germline): LGHNA, YSLEER. V dropped 0 bases and J dropped 0 bases, with 17 bases sitting between them.

The TCR sequence derives from a woman of 80 years or more with acute or convalescent COVID-19. V is TRBV4-3 and J is TRBJ1-2; D ambiguous. Sequenced input: peripheral blood. This CDR3 reads CASSQERGFYRANYGYTF. In DNA form, the CDR3 reads TGCGCCAGCAGCCAAGAGAGAGGGTTTTACAGAGCTAACTATGGCTACACCTTC.